The TCR beta chain described here comes from a study of shared clonotypes between healthy human individuals. Germline assignment: CDR1 SQVTM and CDR2 ANQGSEA. Trimming cost V 6 bases and J 1 base; bases outside gene matches: 3. This CDR3 contains 12 residues. The assay ran at deep level. TCRdb's copy holds only in-frame clones and misses some; the assay was immunoSEQ multiplex PCR. The data show about 1 million clones, 65% to 80% seen once. The chain carries TRBV29-1 and TRBJ2-7; TRBD1 agrees at 7 bases. Sequencing was done on a sample of memory CD4+ T cells sorted from blood. Subset indicated: CD45RA-negative fraction. The source of this sequence is a young man in good health. The CDR3 DNA reads TGCAGCGTGAGGGGACAGTCCTACGAGCAGTACTTC. Translated: CSVRGQSYEQYF.